The 10 T cell receptor beta chains presented below share a single source sample, sequenced in a study of T cell repertoires in cytomegalovirus infection (dated by TCRdb to the late 2010s). Sequencer: Illumina HiSeq 1500. TCRdb redid the processing of the public reads, applying fastp at Q25 and MiXCR, and retained in-frame beta chains. Every entry covers one CDR3 protein and lists the most common genes and DNA from its rows. The sample table lists 750,000 to 950,000 distinct CDR3 sequences, 25% to 30% of them with a count of one. 13% of the sample is held by the ten biggest clonotypes. According to the study, the label for this sample's treatment or condition signals: in vitro stimulation with specific CMV peptide epitopes to enrich CMV-specific T cells. Antigens for these TCRs are unknown. The source material was cultured CD8+ T cells from PBMCs, sampled from culture after CMV antigen stimulation. Every receptor here comes from a human donor in good health (CMV status not recorded). Some clones in this sample may be carry-over from other donors' samples.

This clonotype was observed a handful of times. This rearrangement joins TRBV6-2 or TRBV6-3 to TRBJ1-5; D is undetermined. Germline lookup yields CDR1 MNHEY and CDR2 SVGEGT. CDR3 size: 13 residues. The V and J ends lost 0 bases and 6 bases respectively, with 6 bases between them. DNA for the CDR3: TGTGCCAGCAGTTACTCGATACTTCAGCCCCAGCATTTT. It yields the protein CASSYSILQPQHF.

Ten or more counts support this clonotype. CDR3 in DNA: TGTGCCAGCAGCTTAGTCCCTCCGGGACAGGGAATGGATACGCAGTATTTT. Its protein product is CASSLVPPGQGMDTQYF. J is TRBJ2-3 and V is TRBV7-2; 9 positions agree with TRBD1. The CDR3 length is 17 residues. Germline lookup yields CDR1 SGHTA and CDR2 FQGNSA. After removal of 1 base from V and 6 bases from J, the junction contained 11 bases not matched to a gene.

This clonotype turned up a few times. This chain joins TRBV12-5 and TRBJ2-5; 7 bases align to TRBD1. After removal of 4 bases from V and 2 bases from J, the junction contained 16 bases not matched to a gene. Germline-derived CDR1 and CDR2 are LGHNT and FRNRAP. The CDR3 spans 18 residues. CDR3 loop: CASGYTDRDPVEQETQYF. The CDR3 bases are TGTGCTAGTGGTTACACCGACAGGGATCCGGTGGAGCAAGAGACCCAGTACTTC. Full variable domain (remainder filled in from reference TRBV12-5 and TRBJ2-5): DARVTQTPRHKVTEMGQEVTMRCQPILGHNTVFWYRQTMMQGLELLAYFRNRAPLDDSGMPKDRFSAEMPDATLATLKIQPSEPRDSAVYFCASGYTDRDPVEQETQYFGPGTRLLVL.

This clonotype was counted a few times. The chain uses TRBV28 and TRBJ2-3; no definite D call. The germline CDR1 and CDR2 sequences are MDHEN and SYDVKM. Trimming took off 6 bases at V and 0 bases at J, with 10 bases between the two ends. This CDR3 is 14 amino acids long. The CDR3 sequence is CASSLQASTDTQYF. CDR3 bases: TGTGCCAGCAGCCTCCAGGCTAGCACAGATACGCAGTATTTT.

This chain connects TRBV19 to TRBJ2-3; D perhaps matches TRBD2 (6 bases). Trimming pared 5 bases from V and 6 bases from J, leaving 15 bases between. The CDR3 runs 14 residues. Germline V gene sequence: CDR1 LNHDA, CDR2 SQIVND (reference sequence). The CDR3 region is CASSLPSSVDTQYF. In DNA form, the CDR3 reads TGTGCCAGTAGTCTACCCTCTAGCGTTGATACGCAGTATTTT.

The chain recombines TRBV27 with TRBJ1-1, with D maybe TRBD1 (6 bases). Germline V gene data show CDR1 as MNHEY and CDR2 as SMNVEV (reference sequence). The V end was cut by 5 bases, the J end by 7 bases, with 11 bases between. This CDR3 contains 12 residues. In DNA, the CDR3 is TGTGCCAGCAGTCTACAGGGCGGTGAAGCTTTCTTT. Translated, it gives CASSLQGGEAFF.

The chain is built from TRBV25-1 and TRBJ2-7; D may be TRBD1 (6 bases). The CDR3 has 13 amino acids. Germline values: CDR1 MGHDK, CDR2 SYGVNS. The CDR3 is CAISGLDSYEQYV. CDR3 DNA: TGTGCCATCAGTGGGCTGGACAGCTACGAGCAGTACGTC.

The chain employs TRBV12-3 or TRBV12-4 and TRBJ1-2; a possible D gene is TRBD1 (5 bases). V lost 3 bases and J lost 3, with 17 bases in between. CDR3 size: 16 residues. DNA of the CDR3: TGTGCCAGCAGTTTGCCAGGAGACAGACCGGACTATGGCTACACCTTC. Protein product: CASSLPGDRPDYGYTF.

The J gene is TRBJ2-7, the V gene TRBV19; the D gene is possibly TRBD2 (5 bases). There are 14 residues in the CDR3. Trimming shortened V by 1 base and J by 0 bases, and 7 bases separated the two germline ends. The germline CDR1 and CDR2 sequences are LNHDA and SQIVND (reference sequence). The CDR3 bases are TGTGCCAGTAGTATAGGGGGAGACTCCTACGAGCAGTACTTC. This codes for CASSIGGDSYEQYF.

The chain recombines TRBV6-5 with TRBJ1-5; D perhaps matches TRBD1 (6 bases). The V gene lost 0 bases and the J gene lost 5 bases, with 17 bases spanning the gap. Per germline, CDR1 MNHEY and CDR2 SVGAGI. CDR3 size: 17 residues. CDR3 loop: CASSYSKAQGLDQPQHF. The CDR3 nucleotides read TGTGCCAGCAGTTACTCGAAGGCACAGGGCTTGGATCAGCCCCAGCATTTT.